The 29 T cell receptor beta chains below come from one sample, sequenced in a study of blood T cell repertoires in COVID-19. Some clones are missing from TCRdb's copy, which holds only in-frame ones; the method was immunoSEQ multiplex PCR. The data hold about 110,000 clones, with 85% to 90% observed a single time. Material for sequencing was peripheral blood. The receptors here all came from a human donor in a cohort sampled during active COVID-19.

V and J are TRBV7-2 and TRBJ2-7, with D possibly TRBD2 on 6 matching bases. In germline, CDR1 is SGHTA, CDR2 FQGNSA. Trimming removed 2 bases from V and 7 bases from J, with 18 bases in between. This CDR3 region has 15 residues. This CDR3 is CASSLWGVPTGEQYF. CDR3 nucleotide sequence: TGTGCCAGCAGCTTATGGGGGGTCCCTACGGGAGAGCAGTACTTC.

This chain joins TRBV29-1 and TRBJ1-2; TRBD1 is a possible D gene (6 bases). The CDR3 consists of 11 residues. The germline V gene encodes CDR1 SQVTM and CDR2 ANQGSEA. V was cut by 7 bases and J by 6 bases, with 12 bases left in between. The CDR3 DNA reads as TGCAGCGCCCCGGACAGACATGGCTACACCTTC. It specifies CSAPDRHGYTF. The complete variable domain, with remaining parts taken from reference TRBV29-1 and TRBJ1-2, reads SAVISQKPSRDICQRGTSLTIQCQVDSQVTMMFWYRQQPGQSLTLIATANQGSEATYESGFVIDKFPISRPNLTFSTLTVSNMSPEDSSIYLCSAPDRHGYTFGSGTRLTVV.

The rearrangement uses TRBV28 and TRBJ2-4; D remains ambiguous. V lost 8 bases and J 1 base, leaving 15 bases between the germline ends. Germline V lookup: CDR1 MDHEN, CDR2 SYDVKM. The CDR3 is 15 amino acids. CDR3: CASGVPALAKNIQYF. The CDR3 DNA follows: TGTGCCAGCGGAGTACCCGCGTTGGCCAAAAACATTCAGTACTTC.

The rearrangement links TRBV18 to TRBJ1-1; D remains unclear. V lost 3 bases and J 1 base, leaving 18 bases between the germline ends. The germline CDR1 and CDR2 sequences are KGHSH and LQKENI. The CDR3 extends over 17 amino acids. The CDR3 loop reads CASSPPLLRLGNTEAFF. The DNA for the CDR3 is TGTGCCAGCTCACCGCCACTACTCCGTCTGGGGAACACTGAAGCTTTCTTT.

This rearrangement joins TRBV10-3 to TRBJ2-5; 10 nucleotides line up with TRBD2. Germline V gives CDR1 ENHRY, CDR2 SYGVKD. CDR3 length equals 19 residues. Trimming cost V 10 bases and J 5 bases; bases outside gene matches: 25. CDR3 loop: CATEAQWTSGQWRGETQYF. In DNA, the CDR3 is TGTGCCACAGAGGCCCAATGGACTAGCGGACAATGGAGGGGTGAGACCCAGTACTTC.

The V and J genes are TRBV14 and TRBJ1-5; 9 nucleotides align to TRBD1. Trimming removed 1 base from V and 4 bases from J; junction bases left unmatched: 11. CDR1 is SGHDN and CDR2 is FVKESK in the germline V gene. This CDR3 region has 18 residues. CDR3 protein: CASSQANRTGGWNQPQHF. The CDR3 DNA reads TGTGCCAGCAGCCAAGCTAACCGAACAGGGGGCTGGAATCAGCCCCAGCATTTT.

The V and J genes are TRBV7-2 and TRBJ1-6; possibly TRBD1 for D (5 bases). From germline, CDR1 is SGHTA and CDR2 FQGNSA. CDR3 length: 15 amino acids. The V end lost 2 bases, the J end lost 8 bases, and 13 bases lay between the germline ends. CDR3 protein: CASSLPVGAHSPLHF. The DNA of the CDR3 is TGTGCCAGCAGCTTACCAGTTGGGGCTCATTCACCCCTCCACTTT.

This chain connects TRBV7-9 to TRBJ2-1, with 8 bases aligning to TRBD2. The CDR3 runs 14 residues. V was clipped by 5 bases and J by 7 bases; unmatched bases: 7. The germline CDR1 and CDR2 sequences are SEHNR and FQNEAQ (reference sequence). For the CDR3, the DNA is TGTGCCAGCAGCAAGCGGGAGTCCTCAAATGAGCAGTTCTTC. Amino acid sequence: CASSKRESSNEQFF.

The chain links TRBV7-2 to TRBJ1-2; TRBD1 matches 8 bases. Trimming cost V 5 bases and J 4 bases; bases outside gene matches: 3. Looked up from germline, CDR1 is SGHTA and CDR2 is FQGNSA. CDR3 length: 13 amino acids. CDR3 amino acids: CASSLDRGYGYTF. CDR3 nucleotides: TGTGCCAGCAGCCTTGACAGGGGCTATGGCTACACCTTC.

The chain has TRBV6-5 and TRBJ2-5; possibly TRBD1 for D (5 bases). The length of the CDR3 is 16 residues. The V and J ends lost 0 bases and 1 base respectively, with 12 bases between them. Germline CDR1 reads MNHEY; CDR2 reads SVGAGI. CDR3 region: CASSYSAGLGQETQYF. The CDR3 DNA reads as TGTGCCAGCAGTTACTCGGCAGGGTTAGGCCAAGAGACCCAGTACTTC.

The V gene is TRBV4-2, the J gene TRBJ1-2; a weak D match, TRBD1 (6 bases). The germline V and J ends were trimmed by 0 bases and 5 bases, with 13 bases remaining between them. CDR1 is LGHNA and CDR2 is YNFKEQ in the germline V gene. This CDR3 is built from 15 residues. For the CDR3, the DNA is TGTGCCAGCAGCCAAGAAGGGGGGGTCGCGTATGGCTACACCTTC. Translated: CASSQEGGVAYGYTF.

The V gene is TRBV9, the J gene TRBJ2-1; 10 nucleotides agree with TRBD2. The CDR3 loop spans 17 amino acids. Germline V lookup: CDR1 SGDLS, CDR2 YYNGEE. V was pared by 4 bases and J by 0 bases, with 7 bases of the junction left unmatched. The CDR3 loop reads CASSLGTSVNSYNEQFF. CDR3 in DNA: TGTGCCAGCAGCCTCGGGACTAGCGTTAACTCCTACAATGAGCAGTTCTTC.

Points on this clone: This same CDR3 is encoded by further DNA sequences in the sample. V is TRBV18 and J is TRBJ2-1; D not certain. Trimming removed 1 base from V and 5 bases from J, with 3 bases in between. Germline loops: CDR1 KGHSH, CDR2 LQKENI. This CDR3 comprises 12 residues. CDR3 coding DNA: TGTGCCAGCTCACCACTAGACAATGAGCAGTTCTTC. Translated: CASSPLDNEQFF.

This chain uses TRBV10-3 with TRBJ1-2; no clear D. Germline values: CDR1 ENHRY, CDR2 SYGVKD. Between the trimmed V and J ends, which lost 3 bases and 7 bases, there was a span of 15 bases. This CDR3 is 14 amino acids long. CDR3 loop: CAISDLLGRGGYTF. The CDR3 nucleotides read TGTGCCATCAGTGATCTTCTTGGACGGGGTGGCTACACCTTC.

The rearrangement joins TRBV4-1 to TRBJ1-1; no clear D gene. Germline V lookup: CDR1 MGHRA, CDR2 YSYEKL. CDR3 length equals 13 residues. The V and J ends lost 3 bases and 3 bases respectively, with 8 bases between them. Here the CDR3 reads CASSQDWDTEAFF. Here the CDR3 DNA reads TGCGCCAGCAGCCAGGACTGGGACACTGAAGCTTTCTTT.

The chain joins TRBV28 to TRBJ2-3; 8 nucleotides agree with TRBD2. J was trimmed by 2 bases and V by 6 bases; bases with no gene match: 7. Germline loops: CDR1 MDHEN, CDR2 SYDVKM. CDR3 size: 15 residues. DNA of the CDR3: TGTGCCAGCAGCTCAGGCGGGAGGACCACAGATACGCAGTATTTT. It encodes CASSSGGRTTDTQYF.

The V gene is TRBV7-9, the J gene TRBJ2-2, with 8 bases lining up with TRBD1. Per the germline V gene, CDR1 is SEHNR and CDR2 is FQNEAQ (reference sequence). V was pared by 5 bases and J by 4 bases, with 3 bases of the junction left unmatched. CDR3 length: 14 amino acids. The CDR3 DNA is TGTGCCAGCAGCGAACAGGGGGGCACCGGGGAGCTGTTTTTT. This codes for CASSEQGGTGELFF.

CDR3 sequence: CASSSPGGGSYEQYF. The CDR3 DNA follows: TGTGCCAGCAGTTCTCCGGGAGGCGGGTCCTACGAGCAGTACTTC. The chain carries TRBV6-2 or TRBV6-3 and TRBJ2-7, with 7 nucleotides matching TRBD2. This CDR3 is built from 15 residues. CDR1 MNHEY and CDR2 SVGEGT come from the germline V gene. J was trimmed by 1 base and V by 4 bases; bases with no gene match: 7.

The rearrangement joins TRBV7-3 to TRBJ2-6; D perhaps matches TRBD1 (5 bases). V dropped 1 base and J dropped 12 bases, with 16 bases sitting between them. CDR1 is SGHTA and CDR2 is FQGTGA in the germline V gene. The CDR3 runs to 15 residues. Written as DNA, the CDR3 is TGTGCCAGCAGCTTAAATCCAGGGCTCTCTTTCGTCCTGACTTTC. As protein: CASSLNPGLSFVLTF.

V usage is TRBV2 and J usage is TRBJ2-3; TRBD2 agrees at 10 bases. Germline values: CDR1 SNHLY, CDR2 FYNNEI. The CDR3 sequence is 16 residues long. V was pared by 6 bases and J by 4 bases, with 10 bases of the junction left unmatched. The CDR3 sequence: CASRAGTSVVSDTQYF. The CDR3 bases are TGTGCCAGCAGAGCTGGGACTAGCGTGGTATCAGATACGCAGTATTTT.

The J gene is TRBJ1-2, the V gene TRBV5-4; possible D gene TRBD1, 6 bases. V lost 3 bases and J lost 4, with 16 bases in between. CDR3 length equals 15 residues. CDR1 SGHNT and CDR2 YYREEE come from the germline V gene (reference sequence). The CDR3 loop is CASSSPGQTFYGYTF. The CDR3 bases are TGTGCCAGCAGCTCACCAGGACAGACCTTCTATGGCTACACCTTC.

The chain links TRBV5-1 to TRBJ2-2; 7 bases match TRBD1. V shed 5 bases, J shed 5 bases, and the junction held 3 bases outside the gene matches. Germline V gene sequence: CDR1 SGHRS, CDR2 YFSETQ. CDR3 length: 13 amino acids. In nucleotides, the CDR3 is TGCGCCAGCAGTACAGGGGCAACCGGGGAGCTGTTTTTT. Translated: CASSTGATGELFF.

The count of this clone is one. The rearrangement links TRBV7-8 to TRBJ2-7; 11 bases are a match to TRBD1. The V gene end was trimmed by 4 bases and the J gene end by 2 bases; junction bases not matched to a gene: 4. This CDR3 comprises 15 residues. Germline CDR1 and CDR2: SGHVS and FQNEAQ. This chain's CDR3 is CASSSRTGGPYEQYF. The CDR3 DNA follows: TGTGCCAGCAGCTCCCGGACAGGGGGCCCCTACGAGCAGTACTTC.

The V gene is TRBV11-3, the J gene TRBJ1-2; 7 bases are a match to TRBD1. CDR1 and CDR2 from the germline V gene are SGHNT and YENEEA. This CDR3 region has 14 residues. Losses at the gene ends were 5 bases for V and 2 bases for J; bases not matched to a gene: 5. CDR3 in amino acids: CASSDTGENYGYTF. The CDR3 nucleotides are TGTGCCAGCAGCGATACAGGGGAGAACTATGGCTACACCTTC.

V usage is TRBV4-1 and J usage is TRBJ2-7; TRBD1 is a possible D gene (5 bases). The germline CDR1 and CDR2 sequences are MGHRA and YSYEKL. The V gene lost 4 bases and the J gene lost 0 bases, with 13 bases spanning the gap. The CDR3 extends over 15 amino acids. Here the CDR3 reads CASSPTVSISYEQYF. DNA for the CDR3: TGCGCCAGCAGCCCGACAGTTTCGATCTCCTACGAGCAGTACTTC.

This clone was found once. The chain joins TRBV2 to TRBJ1-6; D not certain. Trimming removed 5 bases at V and 4 bases at J, with 12 bases between. The germline V gene encodes CDR1 SNHLY and CDR2 FYNNEI. The CDR3 has 15 residues. CDR3 sequence: CASSPTRGYNSPLHF. In DNA, the CDR3 is TGTGCCAGCAGTCCAACCCGGGGATATAATTCACCCCTCCACTTT.

V usage is TRBV5-1 and J usage is TRBJ2-7; D is perhaps TRBD2 (5 bases). Germline assignment: CDR1 SGHRS and CDR2 YFSETQ. The CDR3 covers 13 residues. V lost 1 base, J lost 2 bases, and 7 bases lay in between. CDR3 DNA: TGCGCCAGCAGCTTGTCACTAGCCTACGAGCAGTACTTC. It yields the protein CASSLSLAYEQYF.

V usage is TRBV5-8 and J usage is TRBJ1-6, with a tentative D call TRBD1 (6 bases). Germline V gives CDR1 SGHTS, CDR2 YDEGEE. This CDR3 spans 14 amino acids. Trimming took off 3 bases at V and 9 bases at J, with 13 bases between the two ends. The CDR3 here is CASSWGPGSSPLHF. The CDR3 DNA is TGTGCCAGCAGCTGGGGGCCAGGGAGTTCACCCCTCCACTTT.

This clone was seen just once. The chain is built from TRBV5-4 and TRBJ1-3; perhaps TRBD1 as D (6 bases). Trimming cost V 4 bases and J 3 bases, with 8 bases left between them. Germline V gives CDR1 SGHNT, CDR2 YYREEE (reference sequence). The CDR3 is made up of 13 amino acids. CDR3 residues: CASSVQGGNTIYF. The CDR3 DNA is TGTGCCAGCAGCGTACAGGGTGGAAACACCATATATTTT.